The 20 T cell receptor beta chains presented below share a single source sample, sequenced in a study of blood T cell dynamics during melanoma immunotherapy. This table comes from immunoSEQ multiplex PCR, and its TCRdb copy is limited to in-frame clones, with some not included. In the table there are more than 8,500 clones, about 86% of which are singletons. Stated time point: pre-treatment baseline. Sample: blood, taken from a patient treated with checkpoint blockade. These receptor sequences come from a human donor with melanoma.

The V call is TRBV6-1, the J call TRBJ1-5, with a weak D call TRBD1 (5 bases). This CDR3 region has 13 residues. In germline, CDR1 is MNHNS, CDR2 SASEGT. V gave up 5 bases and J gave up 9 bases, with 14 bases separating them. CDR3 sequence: CASSRDRGLPQHF. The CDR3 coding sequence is TGTGCCAGCAGTAGGGACCGCGGTTTGCCCCAGCATTTT.

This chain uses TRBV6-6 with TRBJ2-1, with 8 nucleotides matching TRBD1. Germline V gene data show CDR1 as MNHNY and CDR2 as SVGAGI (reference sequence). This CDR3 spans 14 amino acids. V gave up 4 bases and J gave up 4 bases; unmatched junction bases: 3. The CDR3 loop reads CASSWTGSYNEQFF. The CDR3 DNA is TGTGCCAGCAGTTGGACAGGGAGTTACAATGAGCAGTTCTTC.

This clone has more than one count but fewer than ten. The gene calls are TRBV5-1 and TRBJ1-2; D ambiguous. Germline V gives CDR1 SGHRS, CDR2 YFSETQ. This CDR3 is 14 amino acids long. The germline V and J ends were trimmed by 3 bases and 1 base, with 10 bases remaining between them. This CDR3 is CASSSGVLNYGYTF. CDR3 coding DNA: TGCGCCAGCAGCTCCGGAGTACTTAACTATGGCTACACCTTC.

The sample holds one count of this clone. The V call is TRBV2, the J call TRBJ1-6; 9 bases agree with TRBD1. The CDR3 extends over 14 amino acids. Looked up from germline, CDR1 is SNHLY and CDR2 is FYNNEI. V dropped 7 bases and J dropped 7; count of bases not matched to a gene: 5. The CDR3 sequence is CASTSGTGNSPLHF. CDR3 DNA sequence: TGTGCCAGCACCTCCGGGACAGGGAATTCACCCCTCCACTTT. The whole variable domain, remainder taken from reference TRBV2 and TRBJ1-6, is EPEVTQTPSHQVTQMGQEVILRCVPISNHLYFYWYRQILGQKVEFLVSFYNNEISEKSEIFDDQFSVERPDGSNFTLKIRSTKLEDSAMYFCASTSGTGNSPLHFGNGTRLTVT.

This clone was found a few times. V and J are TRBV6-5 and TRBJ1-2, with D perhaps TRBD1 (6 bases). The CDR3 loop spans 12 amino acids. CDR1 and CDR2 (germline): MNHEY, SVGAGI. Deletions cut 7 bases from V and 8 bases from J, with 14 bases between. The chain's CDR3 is CASKISGEGYTF. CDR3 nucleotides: TGTGCCAGCAAGATATCAGGGGAAGGCTACACCTTC.

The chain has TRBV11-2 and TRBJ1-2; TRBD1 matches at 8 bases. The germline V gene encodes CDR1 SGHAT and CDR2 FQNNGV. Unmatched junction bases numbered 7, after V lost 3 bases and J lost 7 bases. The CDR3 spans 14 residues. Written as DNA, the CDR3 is TGTGCCAGCAGCTTGGACAGGGCTTTGAGTGGCTACACCTTC. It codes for CASSLDRALSGYTF.

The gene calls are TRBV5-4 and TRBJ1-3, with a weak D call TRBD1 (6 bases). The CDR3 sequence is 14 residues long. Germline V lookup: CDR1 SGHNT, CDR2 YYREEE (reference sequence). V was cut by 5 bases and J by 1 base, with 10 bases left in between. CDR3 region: CASRLTGSGNTIYF. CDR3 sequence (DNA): TGTGCCAGCAGGCTAACAGGGTCTGGAAACACCATATATTTT.

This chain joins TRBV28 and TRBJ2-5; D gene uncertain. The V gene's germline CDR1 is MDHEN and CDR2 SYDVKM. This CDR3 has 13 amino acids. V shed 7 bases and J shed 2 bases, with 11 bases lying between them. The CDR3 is CASTPGPQETQYF. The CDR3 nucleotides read TGTGCCAGCACCCCGGGCCCACAAGAGACCCAGTACTTC.

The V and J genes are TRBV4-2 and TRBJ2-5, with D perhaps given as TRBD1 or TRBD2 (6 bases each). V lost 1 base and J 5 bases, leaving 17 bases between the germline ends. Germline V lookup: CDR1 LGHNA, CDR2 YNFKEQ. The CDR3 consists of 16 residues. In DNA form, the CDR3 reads TGTGCCAGCAGCCAAGCGACGGGGGCCACGCGGGAGACCCAGTACTTC. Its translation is CASSQATGATRETQYF.

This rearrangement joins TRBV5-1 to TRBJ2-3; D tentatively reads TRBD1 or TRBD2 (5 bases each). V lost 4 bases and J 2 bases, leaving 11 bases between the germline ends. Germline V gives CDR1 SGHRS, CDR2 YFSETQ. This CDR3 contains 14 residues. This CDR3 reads CASSTPGTTDTQYF. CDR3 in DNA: TGCGCCAGCAGCACGCCGGGGACCACAGATACGCAGTATTTT.

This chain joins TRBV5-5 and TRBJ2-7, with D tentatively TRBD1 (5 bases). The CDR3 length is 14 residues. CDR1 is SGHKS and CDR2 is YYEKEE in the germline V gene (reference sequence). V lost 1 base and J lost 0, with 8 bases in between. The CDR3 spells CASSLQGGSYEQYF. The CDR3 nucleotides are TGTGCCAGCAGCTTGCAGGGTGGCTCCTACGAGCAGTACTTC.

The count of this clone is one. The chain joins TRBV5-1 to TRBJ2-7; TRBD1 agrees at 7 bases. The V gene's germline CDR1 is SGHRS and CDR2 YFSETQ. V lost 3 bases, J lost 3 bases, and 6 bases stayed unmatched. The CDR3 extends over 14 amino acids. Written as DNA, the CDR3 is TGCGCCAGCAGCTGGACGGGACAGCGCTACGAGCAGTACTTC. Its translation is CASSWTGQRYEQYF.

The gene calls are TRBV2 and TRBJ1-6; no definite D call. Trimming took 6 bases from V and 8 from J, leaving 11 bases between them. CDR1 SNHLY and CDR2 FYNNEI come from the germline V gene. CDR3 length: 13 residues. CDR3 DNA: TGTGCCAGCAGGGGAACGGTGGATTCACCCCTCCACTTT. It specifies CASRGTVDSPLHF.

This CDR3 reads CASSEFAGQGAYSPLHF. The CDR3 nucleotides read TGTGCCAGCAGTGAATTTGCGGGACAGGGGGCATATTCACCCCTCCACTTT. This chain links TRBV6-1 with TRBJ1-6; 12 bases fit TRBD1. This CDR3 has 17 residues. Germline CDR1 is MNHNS and CDR2 is SASEGT. The V segment lost 2 bases and the J segment 8 bases; nucleotides outside the gene matches: 7.

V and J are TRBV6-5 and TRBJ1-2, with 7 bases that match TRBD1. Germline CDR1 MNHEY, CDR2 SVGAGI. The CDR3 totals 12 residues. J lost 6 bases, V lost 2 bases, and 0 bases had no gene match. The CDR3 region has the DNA TGTGCCAGCAGTTACGGGACAGATGGCTACACCTTC. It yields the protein CASSYGTDGYTF.

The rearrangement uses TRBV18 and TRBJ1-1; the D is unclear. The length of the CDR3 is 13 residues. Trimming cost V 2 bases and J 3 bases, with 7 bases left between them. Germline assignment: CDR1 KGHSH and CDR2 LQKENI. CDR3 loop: CASSPSTDTEAFF. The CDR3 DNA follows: TGTGCCAGCTCACCATCGACGGACACTGAAGCTTTCTTT. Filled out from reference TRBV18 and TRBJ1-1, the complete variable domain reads NAGVMQNPRHLVRRRGQEARLRCSPMKGHSHVYWYRQLPEEGLKFMVYLQKENIIDESGMPKERFSAEFPKEGPSILRIQQVVRGDSAAYFCASSPSTDTEAFFGQGTRLTVV.

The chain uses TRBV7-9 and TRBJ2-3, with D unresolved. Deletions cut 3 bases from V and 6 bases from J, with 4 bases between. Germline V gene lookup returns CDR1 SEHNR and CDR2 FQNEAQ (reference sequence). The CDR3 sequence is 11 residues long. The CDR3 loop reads CASSLADTQYF. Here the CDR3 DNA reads TGTGCCAGCAGCTTGGCGGATACGCAGTATTTT.

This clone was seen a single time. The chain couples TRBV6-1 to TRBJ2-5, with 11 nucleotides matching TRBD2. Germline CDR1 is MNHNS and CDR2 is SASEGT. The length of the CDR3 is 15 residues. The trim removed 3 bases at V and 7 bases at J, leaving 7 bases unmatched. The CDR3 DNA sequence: TGTGCCAGCAGTGAGGTAGCGGGGGGGCGTGGGACCCAGTACTTC. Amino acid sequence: CASSEVAGGRGTQYF.

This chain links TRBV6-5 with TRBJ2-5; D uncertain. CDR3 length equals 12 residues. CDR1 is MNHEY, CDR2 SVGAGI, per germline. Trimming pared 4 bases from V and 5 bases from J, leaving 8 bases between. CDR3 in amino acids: CASSSPPETQYF. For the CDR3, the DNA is TGTGCCAGCAGTTCACCCCCCGAGACCCAGTACTTC.

The CDR3 loop is CAISDMGADEQFF. The CDR3 DNA follows: TGTGCCATCAGTGATATGGGGGCGGATGAGCAGTTCTTC. This rearrangement joins TRBV10-3 to TRBJ2-1; D may be TRBD1 (6 bases). Between the trimmed V and J ends, which lost 3 bases and 8 bases, there was a span of 11 bases. The CDR3 length is 13 residues. Germline V lookup: CDR1 ENHRY, CDR2 SYGVKD.